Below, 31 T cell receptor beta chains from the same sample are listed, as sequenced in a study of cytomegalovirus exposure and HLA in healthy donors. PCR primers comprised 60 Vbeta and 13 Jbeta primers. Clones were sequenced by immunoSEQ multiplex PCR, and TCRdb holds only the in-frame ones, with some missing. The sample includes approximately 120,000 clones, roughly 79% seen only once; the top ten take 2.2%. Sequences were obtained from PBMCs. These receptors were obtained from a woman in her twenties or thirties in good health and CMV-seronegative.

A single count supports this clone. CDR3 in amino acids: CAGGTSAYEQYF. CDR3 sequence (DNA): TGTGCCGGGGGGACTAGCGCCTACGAGCAGTACTTC. The V and J genes are TRBV25-1 and TRBJ2-7, with 10 bases identical to TRBD2. CDR3 size: 12 residues. Per germline, CDR1 MGHDK and CDR2 SYGVNS. V lost 11 bases, J lost 2 bases, and 3 bases stayed unmatched.

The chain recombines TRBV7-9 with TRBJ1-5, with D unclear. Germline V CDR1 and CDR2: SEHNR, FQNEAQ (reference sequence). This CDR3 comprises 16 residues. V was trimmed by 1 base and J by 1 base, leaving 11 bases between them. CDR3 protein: CASSLGWPGSNQPQHF. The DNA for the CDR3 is TGTGCCAGCAGCTTAGGTTGGCCGGGGAGCAATCAGCCCCAGCATTTT. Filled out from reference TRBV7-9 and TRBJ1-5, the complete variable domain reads DTGVSQNPRHKITKRGQNVTFRCDPISEHNRLYWYRQTLGQGPEFLTYFQNEAQLEKSRLLSDRFSAERPKGSFSTLEIQRTEQGDSAMYLCASSLGWPGSNQPQHFGDGTRLSIL.

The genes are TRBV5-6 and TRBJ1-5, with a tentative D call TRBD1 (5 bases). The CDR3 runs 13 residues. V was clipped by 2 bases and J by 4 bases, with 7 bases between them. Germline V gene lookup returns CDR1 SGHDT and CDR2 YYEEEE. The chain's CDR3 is CASSLAGNQPQHF. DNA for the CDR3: TGTGCCAGCAGCTTAGCAGGGAATCAGCCCCAGCATTTT.

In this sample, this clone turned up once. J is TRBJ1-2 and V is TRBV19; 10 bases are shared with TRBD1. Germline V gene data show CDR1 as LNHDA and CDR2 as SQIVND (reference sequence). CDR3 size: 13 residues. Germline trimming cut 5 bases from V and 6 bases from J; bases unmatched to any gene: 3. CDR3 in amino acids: CASSWTGGDGYTF. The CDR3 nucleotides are TGTGCCAGTAGTTGGACAGGGGGGGATGGCTACACCTTC. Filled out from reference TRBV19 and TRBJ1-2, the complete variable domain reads DGGITQSPKYLFRKEGQNVTLSCEQNLNHDAMYWYRQDPGQGLRLIYYSQIVNDFQKGDIAEGYSVSREKKESFPLTVTSAQKNPTAFYLCASSWTGGDGYTFGSGTRLTVV.

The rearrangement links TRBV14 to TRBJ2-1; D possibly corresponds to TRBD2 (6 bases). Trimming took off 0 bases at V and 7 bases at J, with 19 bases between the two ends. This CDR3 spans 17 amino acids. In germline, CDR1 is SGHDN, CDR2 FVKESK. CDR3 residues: CASSQDRGAGSVNEQFF. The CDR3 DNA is TGTGCCAGCAGCCAAGATCGGGGTGCGGGAAGCGTGAATGAGCAGTTCTTC.

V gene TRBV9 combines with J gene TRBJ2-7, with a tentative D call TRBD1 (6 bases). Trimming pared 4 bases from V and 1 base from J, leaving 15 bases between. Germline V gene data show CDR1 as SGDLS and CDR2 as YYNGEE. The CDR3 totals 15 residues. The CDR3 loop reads CASSPNRDNSYEQYF. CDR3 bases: TGTGCCAGCAGCCCAAACCGGGACAATTCCTACGAGCAGTACTTC.

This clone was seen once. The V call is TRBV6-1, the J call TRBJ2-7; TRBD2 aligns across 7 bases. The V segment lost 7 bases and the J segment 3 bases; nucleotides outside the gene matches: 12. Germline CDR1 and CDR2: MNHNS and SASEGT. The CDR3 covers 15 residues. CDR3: CASTYRGGGSYEQYF. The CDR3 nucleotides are TGTGCCAGCACATACCGGGGAGGCGGGAGCTACGAGCAGTACTTC.

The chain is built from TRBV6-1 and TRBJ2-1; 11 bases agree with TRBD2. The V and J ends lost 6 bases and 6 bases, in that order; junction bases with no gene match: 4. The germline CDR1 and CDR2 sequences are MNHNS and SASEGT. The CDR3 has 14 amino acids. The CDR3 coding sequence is TGTGCCAGCAGGACTAGCGGGATATTCAATGAGCAGTTCTTC. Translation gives CASRTSGIFNEQFF.

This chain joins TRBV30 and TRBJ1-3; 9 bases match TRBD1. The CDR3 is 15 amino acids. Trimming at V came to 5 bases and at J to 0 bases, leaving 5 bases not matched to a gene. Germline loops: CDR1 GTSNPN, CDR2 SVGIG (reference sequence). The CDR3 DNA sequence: TGTGCCTGGTCGGACAGGGGAAGCTCTGGAAACACCATATATTTT. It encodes CAWSDRGSSGNTIYF.

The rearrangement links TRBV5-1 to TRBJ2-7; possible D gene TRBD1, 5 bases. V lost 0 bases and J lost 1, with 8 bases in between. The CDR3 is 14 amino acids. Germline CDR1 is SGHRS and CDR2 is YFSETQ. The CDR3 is CASSLAQGSYEQYF. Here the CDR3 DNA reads TGCGCCAGCAGCTTGGCTCAGGGTTCCTACGAGCAGTACTTC. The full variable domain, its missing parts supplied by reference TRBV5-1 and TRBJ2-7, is KAGVTQTPRYLIKTRGQQVTLSCSPISGHRSVSWYQQTPGQGLQFLFEYFSETQRNKGNFPGRFSGRQFSNSRSEMNVSTLELGDSALYLCASSLAQGSYEQYFGPGTRLTVT.

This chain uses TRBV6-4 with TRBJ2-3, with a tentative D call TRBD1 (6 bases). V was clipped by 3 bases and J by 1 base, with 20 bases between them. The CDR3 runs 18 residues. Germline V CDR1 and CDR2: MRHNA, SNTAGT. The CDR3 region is CASSEGPIQGLGTDTQYF. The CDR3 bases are TGTGCCAGCAGTGAAGGGCCCATACAGGGTCTGGGCACAGATACGCAGTATTTT.

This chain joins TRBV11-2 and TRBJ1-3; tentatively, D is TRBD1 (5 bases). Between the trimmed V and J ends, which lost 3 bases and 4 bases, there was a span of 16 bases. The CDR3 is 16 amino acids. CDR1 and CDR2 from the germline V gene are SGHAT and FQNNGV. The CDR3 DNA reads TGTGCCAGCAGCTTTCTGGGGCCCCTTATCGGAAACACCATATATTTT. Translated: CASSFLGPLIGNTIYF.

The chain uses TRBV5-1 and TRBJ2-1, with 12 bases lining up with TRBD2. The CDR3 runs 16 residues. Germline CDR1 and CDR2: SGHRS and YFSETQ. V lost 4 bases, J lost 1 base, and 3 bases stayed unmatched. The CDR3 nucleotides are TGCGCCAGCAGCACTAGCGGGGGGCCATCCTACAATGAGCAGTTCTTC. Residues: CASSTSGGPSYNEQFF.

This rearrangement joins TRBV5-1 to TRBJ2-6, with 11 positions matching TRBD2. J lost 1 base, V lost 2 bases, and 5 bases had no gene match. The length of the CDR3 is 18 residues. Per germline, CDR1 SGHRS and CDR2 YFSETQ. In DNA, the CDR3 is TGCGCCAGCAGCTTAAAACTAGCGGGAGAATCTGGGGCCAACGTCCTGACTTTC. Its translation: CASSLKLAGESGANVLTF. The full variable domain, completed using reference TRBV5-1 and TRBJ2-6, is KAGVTQTPRYLIKTRGQQVTLSCSPISGHRSVSWYQQTPGQGLQFLFEYFSETQRNKGNFPGRFSGRQFSNSRSEMNVSTLELGDSALYLCASSLKLAGESGANVLTFGAGSRLTVL.

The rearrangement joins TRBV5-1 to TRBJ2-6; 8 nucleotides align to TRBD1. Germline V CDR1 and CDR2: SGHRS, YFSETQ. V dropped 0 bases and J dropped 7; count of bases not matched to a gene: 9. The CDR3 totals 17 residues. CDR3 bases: TGCGCCAGCAGCTTGGTTTCAGGACAGGGTCGAGCCAACGTCCTGACTTTC. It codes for CASSLVSGQGRANVLTF.

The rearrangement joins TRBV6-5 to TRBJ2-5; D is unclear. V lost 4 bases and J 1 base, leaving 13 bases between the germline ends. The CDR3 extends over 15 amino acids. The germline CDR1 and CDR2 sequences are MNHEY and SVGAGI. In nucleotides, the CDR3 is TGTGCCAGCAGTTCTTACCTCGGGTCCCAAGAGACCCAGTACTTC. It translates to CASSSYLGSQETQYF.

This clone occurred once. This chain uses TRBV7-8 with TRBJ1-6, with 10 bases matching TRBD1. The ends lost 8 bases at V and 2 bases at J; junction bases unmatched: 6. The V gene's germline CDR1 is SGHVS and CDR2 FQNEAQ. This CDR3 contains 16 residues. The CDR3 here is CASAGTGATYNSPLHF. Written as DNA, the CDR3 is TGTGCCAGCGCGGGGACAGGGGCCACCTATAATTCACCCCTCCACTTT.

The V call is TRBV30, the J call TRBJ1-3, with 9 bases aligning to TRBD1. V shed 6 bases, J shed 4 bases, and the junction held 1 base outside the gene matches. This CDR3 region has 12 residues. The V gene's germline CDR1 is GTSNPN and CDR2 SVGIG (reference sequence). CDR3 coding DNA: TGTGCCTGTACAGGGGGCGGAAACACCATATATTTT. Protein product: CACTGGGNTIYF. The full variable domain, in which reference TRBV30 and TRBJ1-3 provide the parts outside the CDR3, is SQTIHQWPATLVQPVGSPLSLECTVEGTSNPNLYWYRQAAGRGLQLLFYSVGIGQISSEVPQNLSASRPQDRQFILSSKKLLLSDSGFYLCACTGGGNTIYFGEGSWLTVV.

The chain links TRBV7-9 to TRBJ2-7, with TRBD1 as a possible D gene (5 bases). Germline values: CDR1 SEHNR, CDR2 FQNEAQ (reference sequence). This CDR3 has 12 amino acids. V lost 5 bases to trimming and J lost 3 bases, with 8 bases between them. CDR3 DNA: TGTGCCAGCAGCCAGGGTGACTACGAGCAGTACTTC. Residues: CASSQGDYEQYF.

The CDR3 DNA is TGCGCCAGCAGCTTGTTTTCCAGGGCGAACACCGGGGAGCTGTTTTTT. Protein product: CASSLFSRANTGELFF. The chain has TRBV5-1 and TRBJ2-2; D is possibly TRBD1 (5 bases). Between the trimmed V and J ends, which lost 1 base and 0 bases, there was a span of 10 bases. The CDR3 loop spans 16 amino acids. Germline V CDR1 and CDR2: SGHRS, YFSETQ.

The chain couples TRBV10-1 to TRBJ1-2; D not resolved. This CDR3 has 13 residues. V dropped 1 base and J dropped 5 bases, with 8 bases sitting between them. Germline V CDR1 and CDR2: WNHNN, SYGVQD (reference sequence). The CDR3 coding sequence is TGCGCCAGCAGTGAGTTCCGGGAATATGGCTACACCTTC. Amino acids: CASSEFREYGYTF.

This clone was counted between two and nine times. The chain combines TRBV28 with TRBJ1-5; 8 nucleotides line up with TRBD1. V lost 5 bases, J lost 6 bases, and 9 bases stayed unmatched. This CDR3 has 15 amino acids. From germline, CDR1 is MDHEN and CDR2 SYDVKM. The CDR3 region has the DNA TGTGCCAGCAGTCCTCCCAGGGGGCAGGGTCAGCCCCAGCATTTT. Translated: CASSPPRGQGQPQHF.

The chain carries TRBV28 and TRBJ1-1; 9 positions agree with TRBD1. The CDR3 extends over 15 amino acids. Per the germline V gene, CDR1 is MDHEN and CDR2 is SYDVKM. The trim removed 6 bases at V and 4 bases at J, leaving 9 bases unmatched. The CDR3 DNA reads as TGTGCCAGCAGCAGACAGGGGGGATATAGCACTGAAGCTTTCTTT. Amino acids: CASSRQGGYSTEAFF.

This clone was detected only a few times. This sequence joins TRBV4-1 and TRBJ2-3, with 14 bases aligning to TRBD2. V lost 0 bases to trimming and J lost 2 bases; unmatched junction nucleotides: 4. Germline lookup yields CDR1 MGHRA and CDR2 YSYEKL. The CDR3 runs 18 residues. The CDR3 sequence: CASSQDRGLAGVTDTQYF. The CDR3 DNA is TGCGCCAGCAGCCAAGATCGGGGACTAGCGGGAGTCACAGATACGCAGTATTTT.

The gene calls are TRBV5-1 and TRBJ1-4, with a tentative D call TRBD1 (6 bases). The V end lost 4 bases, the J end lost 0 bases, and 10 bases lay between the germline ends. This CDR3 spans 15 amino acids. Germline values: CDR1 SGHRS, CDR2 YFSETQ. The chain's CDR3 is CASSAGTPTNEKLFF. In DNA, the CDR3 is TGCGCCAGCAGCGCCGGGACACCAACTAATGAAAAACTGTTTTTT.

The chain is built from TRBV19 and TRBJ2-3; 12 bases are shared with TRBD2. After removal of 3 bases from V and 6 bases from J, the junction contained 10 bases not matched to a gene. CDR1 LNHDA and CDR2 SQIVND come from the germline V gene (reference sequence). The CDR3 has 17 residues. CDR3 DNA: TGTGCCAGTAGTATTCGGCCGGCTAGCGGGAGGGGGGATACGCAGTATTTT. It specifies CASSIRPASGRGDTQYF.

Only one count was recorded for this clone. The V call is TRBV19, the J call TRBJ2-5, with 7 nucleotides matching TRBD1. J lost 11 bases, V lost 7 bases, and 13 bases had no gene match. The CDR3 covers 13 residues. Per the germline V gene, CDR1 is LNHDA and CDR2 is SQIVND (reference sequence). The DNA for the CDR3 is TGTGCCAGTACGACAGGGATTGACGGGGAGCAGTACTTC. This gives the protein CASTTGIDGEQYF. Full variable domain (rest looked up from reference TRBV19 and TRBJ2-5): DGGITQSPKYLFRKEGQNVTLSCEQNLNHDAMYWYRQDPGQGLRLIYYSQIVNDFQKGDIAEGYSVSREKKESFPLTVTSAQKNPTAFYLCASTTGIDGEQYFGPGTRLLVL.

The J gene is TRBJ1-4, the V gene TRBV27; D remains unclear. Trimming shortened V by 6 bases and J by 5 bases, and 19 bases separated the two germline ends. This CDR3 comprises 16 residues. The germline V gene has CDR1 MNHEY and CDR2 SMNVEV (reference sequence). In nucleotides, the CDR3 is TGTGCCAGCAGCTCCAACTCCGCCCTACCGAATGAAAAACTGTTTTTT. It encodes CASSSNSALPNEKLFF.

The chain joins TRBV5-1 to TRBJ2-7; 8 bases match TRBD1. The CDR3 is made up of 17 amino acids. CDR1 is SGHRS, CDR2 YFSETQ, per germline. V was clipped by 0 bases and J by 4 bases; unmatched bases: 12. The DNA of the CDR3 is TGCGCCAGCAGCTTGGCCCAGGGGCAGGGGGCGCGGTACGAGCAGTACTTC. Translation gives CASSLAQGQGARYEQYF. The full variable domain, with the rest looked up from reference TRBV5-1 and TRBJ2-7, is KAGVTQTPRYLIKTRGQQVTLSCSPISGHRSVSWYQQTPGQGLQFLFEYFSETQRNKGNFPGRFSGRQFSNSRSEMNVSTLELGDSALYLCASSLAQGQGARYEQYFGPGTRLTVT.

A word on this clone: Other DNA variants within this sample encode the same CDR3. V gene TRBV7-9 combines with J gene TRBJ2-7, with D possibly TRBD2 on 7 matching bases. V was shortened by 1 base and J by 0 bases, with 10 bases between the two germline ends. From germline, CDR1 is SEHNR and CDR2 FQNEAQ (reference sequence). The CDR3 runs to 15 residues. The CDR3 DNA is TGTGCCAGCAGCTTAGGGGGGGGCGGCTCCTACGAGCAGTACTTC. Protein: CASSLGGGGSYEQYF.

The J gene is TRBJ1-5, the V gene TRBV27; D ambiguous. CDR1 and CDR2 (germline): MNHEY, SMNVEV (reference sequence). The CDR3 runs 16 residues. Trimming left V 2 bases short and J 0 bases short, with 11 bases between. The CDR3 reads CASSLMAGYSNQPQHF. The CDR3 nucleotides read TGTGCCAGCAGTTTAATGGCAGGCTATAGCAATCAGCCCCAGCATTTT.